Each of the 13 T cell receptor beta chains below was sequenced from the same sample in a study of T cell changes during pregnancy in multiple sclerosis. Some clones are missing from TCRdb's copy, which holds only in-frame ones; the method was immunoSEQ multiplex PCR. The sample shows under 130,000 clones, 85% to 95% of them seen only once. This specimen consisted of peripheral blood, obtained after pregnancy. These receptors were collected from a female donor with multiple sclerosis, enrolled in a pregnancy study.

J is TRBJ1-6 and V is TRBV5-4, with 10 bases that match TRBD1. This CDR3 region has 15 residues. Germline lookup yields CDR1 SGHNT and CDR2 YYREEE (reference sequence). V gave up 6 bases and J gave up 9 bases; unmatched junction bases: 9. The CDR3 sequence is CASKKTGGLISPLHF. The CDR3 DNA reads as TGTGCCAGCAAAAAGACAGGGGGCCTTATTTCACCCCTCCACTTT.

In this sample, this clone turned up once. This rearrangement joins TRBV7-9 to TRBJ2-7; 7 nucleotides agree with TRBD1. The J segment lost 4 bases and the V segment lost 4 bases, leaving 13 bases of the junction unmatched. CDR1 and CDR2 from the germline V gene are SEHNR and FQNEAQ (reference sequence). CDR3 size: 16 residues. CDR3 protein: CASSSGRGTAPYEQYF. The CDR3 DNA follows: TGTGCCAGCAGCTCTGGTCGAGGGACAGCTCCTTACGAGCAGTACTTC.

This chain links TRBV5-4 with TRBJ1-2; tentative D call: TRBD1 (6 bases). Per germline, CDR1 SGHNT and CDR2 YYREEE (reference sequence). V lost 3 bases to trimming and J lost 6 bases, with 12 bases between them. CDR3 length: 13 residues. The CDR3 sequence: CASSSPGANGYTF. The CDR3, as DNA: TGTGCCAGCAGCTCACCAGGGGCGAATGGCTACACCTTC.

Here the CDR3 DNA reads TGTGCCTGGAGAAGACAGGGAAGGGACTATGGCTACACCTTC. Translated: CAWRRQGRDYGYTF. J is TRBJ1-2 and V is TRBV30; 7 bases agree with TRBD1. The J segment lost 3 bases and the V segment lost 3 bases, leaving 7 bases of the junction unmatched. Germline V CDR1 and CDR2: GTSNPN, SVGIG (reference sequence). This CDR3 has 14 amino acids.

The rearrangement links TRBV7-2 to TRBJ1-1; D not resolved. Trimming shortened V by 1 base and J by 6 bases, and 18 bases separated the two germline ends. The CDR3 is 16 residues long. Germline CDR1 is SGHTA and CDR2 is FQGNSA. The CDR3 DNA reads TGTGCCAGCAGCTTAGGTACGGGGAAGGGTAACGCTGAAGCTTTCTTT. As protein: CASSLGTGKGNAEAFF.

The rearrangement joins TRBV9 to TRBJ2-5; tentatively, D is TRBD1 (6 bases). CDR1 is SGDLS, CDR2 YYNGEE, per germline. The CDR3 is 13 residues long. Trimming removed 3 bases from V and 4 bases from J, with 10 bases in between. In nucleotides, the CDR3 is TGTGCCAGCAGCGCAGGGGATGGAGAGACCCAGTACTTC. Amino acids: CASSAGDGETQYF.

J is TRBJ2-5 and V is TRBV30; 8 bases align to TRBD2. V lost 2 bases to trimming and J lost 5 bases; unmatched junction nucleotides: 7. The V gene's germline CDR1 is GTSNPN and CDR2 SVGIG (reference sequence). This CDR3 region has 14 residues. The CDR3 region is CAWSPGGGGETQYF. The CDR3 nucleotides read TGTGCCTGGAGTCCCGGGGGGGGAGGGGAGACCCAGTACTTC.

The sample holds a few counts of this clone. This sample includes further DNA sequences coding for the same CDR3. J is TRBJ1-3 and V is TRBV13; possibly TRBD1 for D (6 bases). CDR1 and CDR2 from the germline V gene are PRHDT and FYEKMQ (reference sequence). The CDR3 is 15 amino acids. V dropped 5 bases and J dropped 0 bases, with 11 bases sitting between them. The CDR3 region is CASSLDSSSGNTIYF. CDR3 DNA: TGTGCCAGCAGCCTGGACAGTAGCTCTGGAAACACCATATATTTT. The full variable domain, with the rest looked up from reference TRBV13 and TRBJ1-3, is AAGVIQSPRHLIKEKRETATLKCYPIPRHDTVYWYQQGPGQDPQFLISFYEKMQSDKGSIPDRFSAQQFSDYHSELNMSSLELGDSALYFCASSLDSSSGNTIYFGEGSWLTVV.

V and J are TRBV11-2 and TRBJ2-3, with 7 bases fitting TRBD1. This CDR3 spans 14 amino acids. The V segment lost 3 bases and the J segment 1 base; nucleotides outside the gene matches: 1. Germline CDR1 is SGHAT and CDR2 is FQNNGV. Here the CDR3 reads CASSFGQGTDTQYF. Written as DNA, the CDR3 is TGTGCCAGCAGCTTCGGACAGGGCACAGATACGCAGTATTTT.

This clone appeared a single time. The chain uses TRBV29-1 and TRBJ1-1; 7 nucleotides align to TRBD1. The CDR3 totals 13 residues. V was clipped by 4 bases and J by 4 bases; unmatched bases: 6. From germline, CDR1 is SQVTM and CDR2 ANQGSEA. The CDR3 DNA follows: TGCAGCGTTGCGGCAGGGGGGCCCACTGAAGCTTTCTTT. This codes for CSVAAGGPTEAFF.

The rearrangement joins TRBV4-2 to TRBJ2-3; 7 bases map to TRBD1. CDR1 and CDR2 from the germline V gene are LGHNA and YNFKEQ. The J segment lost 2 bases and the V segment lost 0 bases, leaving 2 bases of the junction unmatched. There are 15 residues in the CDR3. CDR3 protein: CASSQEGQYTDTQYF. The CDR3 DNA is TGTGCCAGCAGCCAAGAGGGACAGTACACAGATACGCAGTATTTT.

This clone was picked up one time. The rearrangement links TRBV9 to TRBJ2-5, with TRBD2 identical over 9 bases. The CDR3 runs 13 residues. The trim removed 0 bases at V and 7 bases at J, leaving 1 base unmatched. Per the germline V gene, CDR1 is SGDLS and CDR2 is YYNGEE. For the CDR3, the DNA is TGTGCCAGCAGCGTAGAGACTAGCGGGACCCAGTACTTC. As protein: CASSVETSGTQYF.

V is TRBV7-9 and J is TRBJ2-7; D is perhaps TRBD2 (6 bases). The germline gives CDR1 SEHNR, CDR2 FQNEAQ (reference sequence). The CDR3 length is 18 residues. V was trimmed by 5 bases and J by 0 bases, leaving 23 bases between them. CDR3 sequence reads: CASSPDPSGRGYSYEQYF. The CDR3 coding sequence is TGTGCCAGCAGCCCCGACCCTTCGGGGCGGGGATACTCCTACGAGCAGTACTTC.